The sequence of this T cell receptor beta chain was determined in a study of T cells after yellow fever vaccination. Trimming took 8 bases from V and 3 from J, leaving 8 bases between them. CDR3 length: 12 residues. Looked up from germline, CDR1 is MDHEN and CDR2 is SYDVKM. TCRdb re-called the 5' RACE reads through MiXCR, storing one row per CDR3 protein. The sample includes a few hundred thousand distinct CDR3 sequences, 3% to 4.5% of them seen just once. The sequenced sample was PBMCs, obtained 5 days after the yellow fever booster vaccination. This sequence joins TRBV28 and TRBJ1-5; D unclear. This TCR came from a man younger than 35 who received the YFV17D yellow fever vaccine. As DNA, the CDR3 is TGTGCCAGCGCTACCGTCAATCAGCCCCAGCATTTT. It specifies CASATVNQPQHF.